This T cell receptor beta chain was recorded in a study of T cells in Graves' hyperthyroidism and ophthalmopathy. The study left out patients who had uncontrolled infection, other autoimmune disease, pregnancy or lactation. Orbital computed tomography and thyroid ultrasound, together with serum TRAb and thyroxine and clinical symptoms, were used for diagnoses. Authors of the study amplified TCR beta CDR3 regions from RNA transcripts. The HTBI set primed first-round TCR CDR3 RT-PCR. One entry per CDR3 protein results from TCRdb running MiXCR on the multiplex PCR reads. The sample consists of some 320,000 distinct CDR3 sequences, roughly 15% of them appearing once. In the case of this clonotype: Its matching antigen is unknown. One junction end does not reproduce the germline sequence, and a read error may be involved.

Broader study findings: Ophthalmopathy prediction by the model preceded onset by a median about 6.3 months. Most thyroid clonotypes that were expanded above 0.001 also turned up in blood.

The germline gives CDR1 SGHRS, CDR2 YFSETQ. CDR3 length: 16 residues. The chain couples TRBV5-1 to TRBJ1-2; perhaps TRBD1 as D (5 bases). The material sequenced was blood. The TCR sequence derives from a woman between 40 and 55 years old with Graves' ophthalmopathy. CDR3: CAGSVLAGGCPYGYTF. For the CDR3, the DNA is TGCGCCGGCAGCGTATTGGCCGGGGGGTGTCCCTATGGCTACACCTTC.